The 22 T cell receptor beta chains presented below share a single source sample, sequenced in a study of lymphopenia after photon versus proton radiotherapy. Here immunoSEQ multiplex PCR was the method, and the copy in TCRdb shows in-frame clones only, minus some. The data show 10,000 to 15,000 clones, approximately 88% seen once. This sample comprised peripheral blood, obtained from a patient treated with proton-based radiotherapy. Source of these receptors: a man aged 55 to 69 with pancreatic cancer.

The J gene is TRBJ2-2, the V gene TRBV6-4; D is unresolved. The CDR3 covers 16 residues. V dropped 6 bases and J dropped 2 bases, with 16 bases sitting between them. Germline-derived CDR1 and CDR2 are MRHNA and SNTAGT. The CDR3 reads CASSPLKTPNTGELFF. CDR3 coding DNA: TGTGCCAGCAGCCCCCTAAAGACCCCTAACACCGGGGAGCTGTTTTTT.

The chain couples TRBV7-9 to TRBJ1-4; D is unclear. Per germline, CDR1 SEHNR and CDR2 FQNEAQ (reference sequence). The CDR3 spans 14 residues. With 1 base removed from V and 5 bases from J, the gap between germline ends came to 8 bases. The CDR3 spells CASSLVGINEKLFF. The CDR3 coding sequence is TGTGCCAGCAGCTTAGTGGGTATCAATGAAAAACTGTTTTTT.

The rearrangement joins TRBV4-2 to TRBJ2-2; the match to TRBD2 covers 8 bases. After removal of 2 bases from V and 5 bases from J, the junction contained 7 bases not matched to a gene. Germline V CDR1 and CDR2: LGHNA, YNFKEQ. This CDR3 spans 16 amino acids. CDR3 nucleotides: TGTGCCAGCAGCCAACAGGACTTAGCGGGAACCGGGGAGCTGTTTTTT. This codes for CASSQQDLAGTGELFF.

This clone has only one observation. This chain connects TRBV5-5 to TRBJ2-1; D might be TRBD1 (6 bases). The germline V gene has CDR1 SGHKS and CDR2 YYEKEE (reference sequence). The CDR3 extends over 13 amino acids. The V end was cut by 9 bases, the J end by 3 bases, with 13 bases between. The CDR3 coding sequence is TGTGCCACCTCAACGGACAGCTACAATGAGCAGTTCTTC. Amino acids: CATSTDSYNEQFF. Filled out from reference TRBV5-5 and TRBJ2-1, the complete variable domain reads DAGVTQSPTHLIKTRGQQVTLRCSPISGHKSVSWYQQVLGQGPQFIFQYYEKEERGRGNFPDRFSARQFPNYSSELNVNALLLGDSALYLCATSTDSYNEQFFGPGTRLTVL.

This sequence joins TRBV11-2 and TRBJ1-1; perhaps TRBD1 as D (5 bases). CDR1 is SGHAT and CDR2 is FQNNGV in the germline V gene. This CDR3 comprises 13 residues. V dropped 1 base and J dropped 8 bases, with 11 bases sitting between them. The CDR3 DNA reads as TGTGCCAGCAGCTTAGCTCAGGGCCTCGAAGCTTTCTTT. It specifies CASSLAQGLEAFF. The whole variable domain, filled in from reference TRBV11-2 and TRBJ1-1, reads EAGVAQSPRYKIIEKRQSVAFWCNPISGHATLYWYQQILGQGPKLLIQFQNNGVVDDSQLPKDRFSAERLKGVDSTLKIQPAKLEDSAVYLCASSLAQGLEAFFGQGTRLTVV.

V is TRBV28 and J is TRBJ1-3; D unresolved. The CDR3 has 14 residues. CDR1 is MDHEN and CDR2 is SYDVKM in the germline V gene. Trimming left V 11 bases short and J 3 bases short, with 17 bases between. CDR3 protein: CACLRPAIGNTIYF. In DNA form, the CDR3 reads TGTGCCTGCCTGAGGCCGGCCATTGGAAACACCATATATTTT.

This CDR3 is CASSVGSGTHHSGYTF. CDR3 sequence (DNA): TGTGCCAGCAGCGTGGGCTCCGGGACACACCATTCAGGCTACACCTTC. This sequence joins TRBV9 and TRBJ1-2; D is possibly TRBD1 (6 bases). CDR3 length: 16 amino acids. The V end was cut by 2 bases, the J end by 8 bases, with 22 bases between. The germline V gene encodes CDR1 SGDLS and CDR2 YYNGEE.

The chain is built from TRBV7-9 and TRBJ2-3; TRBD1 matches at 7 bases. There are 15 residues in the CDR3. Unmatched junction bases numbered 5, after V lost 3 bases and J lost 2 bases. Germline CDR1 SEHNR, CDR2 FQNEAQ (reference sequence). The CDR3 DNA reads TGTGCCAGCAGCTTTACCGGGACAGTCACAGATACGCAGTATTTT. Residues: CASSFTGTVTDTQYF.

The chain recombines TRBV11-2 with TRBJ2-1, with TRBD1 as a possible D gene (6 bases). CDR1 and CDR2 from the germline V gene are SGHAT and FQNNGV. CDR3 size: 14 residues. V was cut by 3 bases and J by 6 bases, with 12 bases left in between. This CDR3 reads CASSFGGGGNEQFF. The CDR3 nucleotides read TGTGCCAGCAGCTTCGGTGGGGGCGGCAATGAGCAGTTCTTC.

The chain is built from TRBV18 and TRBJ1-4; D is uncertain. Trimming took off 6 bases at V and 7 bases at J, with 12 bases between the two ends. Germline CDR1 is KGHSH and CDR2 is LQKENI. CDR3 length: 13 residues. The CDR3: CASSRTEFEKLFF. CDR3 bases: TGTGCCAGCTCGCGGACCGAATTTGAAAAACTGTTTTTT.

This chain joins TRBV7-2 and TRBJ1-5; D is uncertain. The CDR3 is 14 residues long. In germline, CDR1 is SGHTA, CDR2 FQGNSA. Trimming cost V 2 bases and J 1 base, with 6 bases left between them. CDR3 in DNA: TGTGCCAGCAGCTTAAAGGGAAGCAATCAGCCCCAGCATTTT. It yields the protein CASSLKGSNQPQHF.

The chain has TRBV11-2 and TRBJ1-1; D unresolved. This CDR3 contains 13 residues. Germline V gene sequence: CDR1 SGHAT, CDR2 FQNNGV. V gave up 5 bases and J gave up 4 bases, with 11 bases separating them. The CDR3 bases are TGTGCCAGCAGCAAAGGCCCGCCCACTGAAGCTTTCTTT. It translates to CASSKGPPTEAFF.

V and J are TRBV19 and TRBJ2-4, with 8 bases that match TRBD2. With V trimmed by 3 bases and J by 0 bases, 7 bases remained unmatched. This CDR3 has 17 residues. Germline V gives CDR1 LNHDA, CDR2 SQIVND (reference sequence). The CDR3 reads CASSIRSGGVAKNIQYF. The CDR3 DNA reads as TGTGCCAGTAGTATCAGATCGGGAGGGGTAGCCAAAAACATTCAGTACTTC.

The genes are TRBV5-1 and TRBJ2-5; 9 nucleotides align to TRBD2. Germline CDR1 and CDR2: SGHRS and YFSETQ. CDR3 length: 17 residues. V lost 2 bases and J lost 5; bases outside the gene matches: 13. This chain's CDR3 is CASSFGLNSGSGETQYF. The CDR3 DNA reads TGCGCCAGCAGCTTTGGGCTAAATAGCGGGAGTGGTGAGACCCAGTACTTC.

The chain uses TRBV5-4 and TRBJ1-6, with D possibly TRBD1 on 5 matching bases. In germline, CDR1 is SGHNT, CDR2 YYREEE (reference sequence). CDR3 length equals 15 residues. Trimming removed 2 bases from V and 7 bases from J, with 13 bases in between. The DNA for the CDR3 is TGTGCCAGCAGCTTAGGCCGGGGCCTGAATTCACCCCTCCACTTT. This codes for CASSLGRGLNSPLHF.

The CDR3 spells CASSLGGRGTEAFF. DNA of the CDR3: TGTGCCAGCAGTTTGGGCGGTCGAGGCACTGAAGCTTTCTTT. V is TRBV27 and J is TRBJ1-1, with D hard to call. Between the trimmed V and J ends, which lost 3 bases and 4 bases, there was a span of 12 bases. Per the germline V gene, CDR1 is MNHEY and CDR2 is SMNVEV (reference sequence). CDR3 length: 14 residues.

The chain employs TRBV28 and TRBJ2-5; D unclear. The CDR3 consists of 13 residues. From germline, CDR1 is MDHEN and CDR2 SYDVKM. Trimming shortened V by 6 bases and J by 10 bases, and 18 bases separated the two germline ends. CDR3 bases: TGTGCCAGCAGACCCCCAGAGTCCGTCCGCCAGTACTTC. Its protein is CASRPPESVRQYF.

CDR3 region: CASSLTGGGIVDTQYF. The CDR3 nucleotides are TGTGCCAGCTCCCTGACAGGGGGCGGTATCGTGGATACGCAGTATTTT. V and J are TRBV18 and TRBJ2-3; the match to TRBD1 covers 10 bases. The CDR3 runs to 16 residues. After removal of 6 bases from V and 6 bases from J, the junction contained 12 bases not matched to a gene. Germline-derived CDR1 and CDR2 are KGHSH and LQKENI.

J is TRBJ2-1 and V is TRBV7-2; TRBD2 matches at 8 bases. Germline V gene lookup returns CDR1 SGHTA and CDR2 FQGNSA. V lost 5 bases to trimming and J lost 9 bases; unmatched junction nucleotides: 6. The CDR3 is made up of 13 amino acids. The CDR3 here is CASSLSGIGEQFF. The CDR3 DNA sequence: TGTGCCAGCAGCCTTAGCGGGATCGGTGAGCAGTTCTTC.

The V and J genes are TRBV5-1 and TRBJ2-1, with 11 positions matching TRBD2. Germline CDR1 is SGHRS and CDR2 is YFSETQ. Unmatched junction bases numbered 13, after V lost 7 bases and J lost 7 bases. The CDR3 is 16 residues long. Here the CDR3 DNA reads TGCGCCAGCGGGATCCATGGCGCTAGCGGGAGGAATGAGCAGTTCTTC. It yields the protein CASGIHGASGRNEQFF.

The chain couples TRBV9 to TRBJ2-1; D may be TRBD1 or TRBD2 (5 bases each). From germline, CDR1 is SGDLS and CDR2 YYNGEE. This CDR3 comprises 13 residues. The V end lost 2 bases, the J end lost 7 bases, and 10 bases lay between the germline ends. This CDR3 is CASSVLGENEQFF. In DNA, the CDR3 is TGTGCCAGCAGCGTGCTAGGGGAGAATGAGCAGTTCTTC.

The chain carries TRBV6-6 and TRBJ2-7, with a weak D call TRBD2 (6 bases). Trimming took 7 bases from V and 7 from J, leaving 14 bases between them. The V gene's germline CDR1 is MNHNY and CDR2 SVGAGI (reference sequence). The CDR3 consists of 12 residues. In nucleotides, the CDR3 is TGTGCCAGCAAAGATCCGGCGGGAGAGCAGTACTTC. It specifies CASKDPAGEQYF.